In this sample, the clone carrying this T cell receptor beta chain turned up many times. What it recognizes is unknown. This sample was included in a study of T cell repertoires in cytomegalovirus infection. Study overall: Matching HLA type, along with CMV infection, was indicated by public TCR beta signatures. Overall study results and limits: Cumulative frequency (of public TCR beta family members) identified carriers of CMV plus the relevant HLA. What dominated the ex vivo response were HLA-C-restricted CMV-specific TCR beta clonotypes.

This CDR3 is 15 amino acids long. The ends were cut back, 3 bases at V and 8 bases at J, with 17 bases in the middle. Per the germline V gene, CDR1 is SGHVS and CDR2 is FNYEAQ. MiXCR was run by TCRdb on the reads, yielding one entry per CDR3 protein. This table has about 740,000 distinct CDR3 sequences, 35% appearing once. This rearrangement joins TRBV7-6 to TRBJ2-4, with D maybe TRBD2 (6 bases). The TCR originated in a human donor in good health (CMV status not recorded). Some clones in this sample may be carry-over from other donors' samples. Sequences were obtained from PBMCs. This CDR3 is CASSFGSQRGDIQYF. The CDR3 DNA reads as TGTGCCAGCAGCTTCGGGAGTCAACGAGGGGACATTCAGTACTTC.